The entry below gives a single TCR beta chain sequence along with its context. As yet, its antigen is unknown. Sampled while nominally healthy, donors likely had unrecorded immune exposures. Vbeta (60) and Jbeta (13) primers were used in the PCR. Clones were read by immunoSEQ multiplex PCR, and TCRdb kept only the in-frame ones, dropping some. Of fewer than 250,000 clones in the sample, 80% to 85% were seen once. These data originate in a study of cytomegalovirus exposure and HLA in healthy donors. Study-level points and caveats: Upon later analysis, TCR association rates were observed to vary by HLA locus, being highest for DRB1 and lowest for HLA-C. No immune exposure information besides CMV serostatus was available. Most observed TCR sequences were rare, whereas some public TCRs were detected in many donors.

Germline assignment: CDR1 SGHNT and CDR2 YYREEE (reference sequence). V lost 3 bases, J lost 0 bases, and 6 bases stayed unmatched. CDR3 length: 16 amino acids. The chain employs TRBV5-4 and TRBJ2-7, with 10 bases identical to TRBD2. The sample was PBMCs. The TCR comes from a boy between 2 and 10 years old in good health and CMV-seronegative. Written as DNA, the CDR3 is TGTGCCAGCAGCTCGGGTCCTAGCGGGGGCTCCTACGAGCAGTACTTC. Translating gives CASSSGPSGGSYEQYF.